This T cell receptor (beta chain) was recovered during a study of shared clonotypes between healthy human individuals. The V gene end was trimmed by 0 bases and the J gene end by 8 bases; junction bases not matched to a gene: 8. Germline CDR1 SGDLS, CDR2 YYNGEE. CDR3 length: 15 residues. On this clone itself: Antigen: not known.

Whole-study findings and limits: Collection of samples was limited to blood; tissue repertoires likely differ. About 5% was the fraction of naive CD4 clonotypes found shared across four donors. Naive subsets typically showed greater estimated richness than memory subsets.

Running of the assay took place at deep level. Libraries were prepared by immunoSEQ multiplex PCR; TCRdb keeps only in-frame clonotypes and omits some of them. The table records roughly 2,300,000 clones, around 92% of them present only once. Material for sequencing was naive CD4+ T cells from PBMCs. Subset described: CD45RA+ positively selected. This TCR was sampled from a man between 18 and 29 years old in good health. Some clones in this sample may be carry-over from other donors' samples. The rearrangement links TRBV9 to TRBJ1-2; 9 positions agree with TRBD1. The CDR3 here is CASSVGKQGAGGYTF. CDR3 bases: TGTGCCAGCAGCGTAGGGAAACAGGGGGCGGGAGGCTACACCTTC.